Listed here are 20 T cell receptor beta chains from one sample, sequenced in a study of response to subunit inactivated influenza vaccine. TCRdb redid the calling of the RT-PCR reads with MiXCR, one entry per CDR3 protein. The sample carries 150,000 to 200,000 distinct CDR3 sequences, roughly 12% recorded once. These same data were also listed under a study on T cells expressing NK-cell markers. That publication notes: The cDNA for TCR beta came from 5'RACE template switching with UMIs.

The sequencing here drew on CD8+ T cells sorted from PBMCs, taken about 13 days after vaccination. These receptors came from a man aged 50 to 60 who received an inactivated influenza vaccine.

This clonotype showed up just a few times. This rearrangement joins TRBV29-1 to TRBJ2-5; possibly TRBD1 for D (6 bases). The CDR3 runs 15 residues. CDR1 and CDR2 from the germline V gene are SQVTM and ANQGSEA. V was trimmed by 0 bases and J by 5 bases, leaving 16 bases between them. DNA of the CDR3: TGCAGCGTTGAAGATTGGGACAACCGGGGCGAGACCCAGTACTTC. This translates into CSVEDWDNRGETQYF.

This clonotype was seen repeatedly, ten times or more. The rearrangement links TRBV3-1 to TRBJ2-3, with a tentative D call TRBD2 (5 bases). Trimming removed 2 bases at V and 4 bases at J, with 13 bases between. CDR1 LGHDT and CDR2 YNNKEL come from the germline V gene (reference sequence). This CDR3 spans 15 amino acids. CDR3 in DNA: TGTGCCAGCAGCCAATTCCTAGCAGATTCAGATACGCAGTATTTT. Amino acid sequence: CASSQFLADSDTQYF.

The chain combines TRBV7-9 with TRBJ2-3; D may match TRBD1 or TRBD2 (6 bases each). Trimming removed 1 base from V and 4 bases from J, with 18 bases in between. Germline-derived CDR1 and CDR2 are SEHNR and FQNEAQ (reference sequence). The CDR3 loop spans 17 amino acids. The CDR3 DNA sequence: TGTGCCAGCAGCTTAGATGAAGAGGGGGGCAGGGCAGATACGCAGTATTTT. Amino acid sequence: CASSLDEEGGRADTQYF.

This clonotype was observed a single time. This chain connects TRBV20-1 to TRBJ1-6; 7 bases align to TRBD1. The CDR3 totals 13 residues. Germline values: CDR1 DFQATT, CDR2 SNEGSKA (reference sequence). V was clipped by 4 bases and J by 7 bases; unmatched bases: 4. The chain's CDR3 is CSATGTENSPLHF. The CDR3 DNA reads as TGCAGTGCTACCGGGACAGAGAATTCACCCCTCCACTTT.

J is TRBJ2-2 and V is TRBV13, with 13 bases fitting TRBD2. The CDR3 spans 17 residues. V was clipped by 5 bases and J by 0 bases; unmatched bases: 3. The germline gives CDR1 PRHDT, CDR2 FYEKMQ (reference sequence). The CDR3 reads CASSEGLAGTNTGELFF. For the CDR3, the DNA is TGTGCCAGCAGCGAGGGACTAGCGGGAACGAACACCGGGGAGCTGTTTTTT.

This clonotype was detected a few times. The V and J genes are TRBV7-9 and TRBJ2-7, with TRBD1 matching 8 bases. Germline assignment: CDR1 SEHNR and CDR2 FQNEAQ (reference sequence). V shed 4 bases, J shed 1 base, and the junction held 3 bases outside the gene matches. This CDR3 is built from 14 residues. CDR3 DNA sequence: TGTGCCAGCAGCTCGGGACAGGTGTCCTACGAGCAGTACTTC. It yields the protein CASSSGQVSYEQYF.

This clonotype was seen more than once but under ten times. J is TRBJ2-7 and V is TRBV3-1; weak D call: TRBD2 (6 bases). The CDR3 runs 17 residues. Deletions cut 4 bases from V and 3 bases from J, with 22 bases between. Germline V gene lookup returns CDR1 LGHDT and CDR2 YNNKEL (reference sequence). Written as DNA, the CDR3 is TGTGCCAGCAGCCCCCCCCGGGGTCTGGGGGGAAACTACGAGCAGTACTTC. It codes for CASSPPRGLGGNYEQYF.

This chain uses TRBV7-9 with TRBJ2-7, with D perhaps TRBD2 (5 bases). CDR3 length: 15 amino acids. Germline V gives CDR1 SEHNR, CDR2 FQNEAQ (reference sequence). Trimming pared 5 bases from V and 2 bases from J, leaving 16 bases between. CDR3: CASSLPSGIPYEQYF. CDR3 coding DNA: TGTGCCAGCAGCCTCCCGTCGGGAATACCCTACGAGCAGTACTTC.

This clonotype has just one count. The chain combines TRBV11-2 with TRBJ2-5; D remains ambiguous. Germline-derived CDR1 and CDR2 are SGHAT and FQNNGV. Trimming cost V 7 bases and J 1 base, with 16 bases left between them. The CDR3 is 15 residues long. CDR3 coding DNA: TGTGCCAGCACCAACGAGGCCGGTCCCCAAGAGACCCAGTACTTC. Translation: CASTNEAGPQETQYF.

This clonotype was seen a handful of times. CDR3 region: CASSLFSGYSNQPQHF. CDR3 in DNA: TGTGCCAGCAGTTTATTTTCGGGGTATAGCAATCAGCCCCAGCATTTT. V gene TRBV28 combines with J gene TRBJ1-5; D is uncertain. V was clipped by 1 base and J by 0 bases, with 10 bases between them. The CDR3 spans 16 residues. The germline gives CDR1 MDHEN, CDR2 SYDVKM.

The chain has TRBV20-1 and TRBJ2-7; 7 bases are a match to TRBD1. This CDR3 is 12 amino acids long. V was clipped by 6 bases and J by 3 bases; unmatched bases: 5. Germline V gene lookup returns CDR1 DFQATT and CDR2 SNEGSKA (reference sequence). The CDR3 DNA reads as TGCAGTGCAGAATGGACAGGCTACGAGCAGTACTTC. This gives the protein CSAEWTGYEQYF.

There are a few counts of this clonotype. The CDR3 DNA follows: TGCGCCAGCAGCGACTTACTAGCGACAGATACGCAGTATTTT. Encoded protein: CASSDLLATDTQYF. V usage is TRBV5-1 and J usage is TRBJ2-3, with TRBD2 matching 7 bases. Germline assignment: CDR1 SGHRS and CDR2 YFSETQ. J was trimmed by 3 bases and V by 4 bases; bases with no gene match: 5. This CDR3 has 14 amino acids.

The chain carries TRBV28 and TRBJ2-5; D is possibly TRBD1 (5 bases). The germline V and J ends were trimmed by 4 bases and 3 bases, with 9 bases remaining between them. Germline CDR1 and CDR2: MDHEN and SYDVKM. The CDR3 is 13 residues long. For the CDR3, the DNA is TGTGCCAGCAGTTCCAGGGAAAAAGAGACCCAGTACTTC. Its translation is CASSSREKETQYF.

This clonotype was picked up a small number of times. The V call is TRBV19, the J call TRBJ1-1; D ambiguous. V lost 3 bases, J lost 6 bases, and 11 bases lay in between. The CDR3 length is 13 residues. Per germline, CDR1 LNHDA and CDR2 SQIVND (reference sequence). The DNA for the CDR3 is TGTGCCAGTAGTATTCGAAGAGCGGCTGAAGCTTTCTTT. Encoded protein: CASSIRRAAEAFF. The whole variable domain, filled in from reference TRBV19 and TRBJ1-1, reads DGGITQSPKYLFRKEGQNVTLSCEQNLNHDAMYWYRQDPGQGLRLIYYSQIVNDFQKGDIAEGYSVSREKKESFPLTVTSAQKNPTAFYLCASSIRRAAEAFFGQGTRLTVV.

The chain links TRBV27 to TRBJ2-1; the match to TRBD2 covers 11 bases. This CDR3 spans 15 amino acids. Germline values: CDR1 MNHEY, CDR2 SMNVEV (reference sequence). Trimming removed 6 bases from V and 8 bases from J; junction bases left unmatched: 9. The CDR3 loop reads CASSTSGGFLYEQFF. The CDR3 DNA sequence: TGTGCCAGCAGCACTAGCGGGGGCTTCCTCTATGAGCAGTTCTTC.

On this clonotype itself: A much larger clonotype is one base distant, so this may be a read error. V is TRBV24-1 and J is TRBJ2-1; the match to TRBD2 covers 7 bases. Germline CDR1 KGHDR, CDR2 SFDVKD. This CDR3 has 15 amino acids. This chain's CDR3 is CVTSGEGIPYNEQFF. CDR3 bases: TGTGTCACCAGTGGGGAGGGGATACCCTACAATGAGCAGTTCTTC.

This CDR3 reads CASSQQPTASYGYTF. CDR3 bases: TGCGCCAGCAGCCAACAGCCGACAGCTTCCTATGGCTACACCTTC. The chain couples TRBV4-1 to TRBJ1-2, with a possible D match to TRBD1 (5 bases). Between the trimmed V and J ends, which lost 2 bases and 4 bases, there was a span of 14 bases. The CDR3 length is 15 residues. Germline lookup yields CDR1 MGHRA and CDR2 YSYEKL.

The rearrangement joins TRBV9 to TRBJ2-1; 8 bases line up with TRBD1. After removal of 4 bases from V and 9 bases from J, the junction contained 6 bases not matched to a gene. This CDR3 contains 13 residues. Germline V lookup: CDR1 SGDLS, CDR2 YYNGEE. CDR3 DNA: TGTGCCAGCAGCCCAGGACAGGGTCCTGAGCAGTTCTTC. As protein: CASSPGQGPEQFF.

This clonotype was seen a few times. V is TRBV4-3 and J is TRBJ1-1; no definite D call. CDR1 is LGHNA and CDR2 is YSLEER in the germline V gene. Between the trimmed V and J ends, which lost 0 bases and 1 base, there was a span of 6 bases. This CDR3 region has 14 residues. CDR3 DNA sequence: TGCGCCAGCAGCCAAGATCTGGAGAACACTGAAGCTTTCTTT. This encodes CASSQDLENTEAFF.

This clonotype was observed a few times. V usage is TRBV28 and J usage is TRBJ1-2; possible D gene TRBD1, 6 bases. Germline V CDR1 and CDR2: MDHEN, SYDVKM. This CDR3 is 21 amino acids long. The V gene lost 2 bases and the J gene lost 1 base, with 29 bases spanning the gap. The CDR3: CASSLGPPGQGDKSINYGYTF. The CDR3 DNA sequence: TGTGCCAGCAGTTTAGGACCCCCCGGACAAGGGGACAAATCGATTAACTATGGCTACACCTTC.